Below, 13 T cell receptor beta chains from the same sample are listed, as sequenced in a study of cytotoxic CD8 clonotypes in ibrutinib-treated CLL. Data came from immunoSEQ multiplex PCR; TCRdb stores just in-frame clones and leaves some out. The sample lists 150,000 or so clones; over 75% were seen once. Sequenced here: PBMCs, sampled after 36 months of ibrutinib treatment. These receptor sequences come from a human donor with chronic lymphocytic leukemia.

CDR3 residues: CATLIIGETQYF. The CDR3 coding sequence is TGTGCCACTCTAATCATAGGAGAGACCCAGTACTTC. This chain links TRBV28 with TRBJ2-5; D uncertain. CDR3 size: 12 residues. Trimming removed 10 bases from V and 4 bases from J, with 13 bases in between. Germline V gene sequence: CDR1 MDHEN, CDR2 SYDVKM.

The chain combines TRBV15 with TRBJ2-1; the D gene is possibly TRBD1 (6 bases). Germline CDR1 reads LNHNV; CDR2 reads YYDKDF (reference sequence). The V end lost 9 bases, the J end lost 2 bases, and 17 bases lay between the germline ends. The CDR3 extends over 15 amino acids. CDR3 sequence reads: CATGIKQGTYNEQFF. CDR3 DNA sequence: TGTGCCACGGGAATAAAACAGGGAACCTACAATGAGCAGTTCTTC. The entire variable domain, with the rest obtained from reference TRBV15 and TRBJ2-1, is as follows: DAMVIQNPRYQVTQFGKPVTLSCSQTLNHNVMYWYQQKSSQAPKLLFHYYDKDFNNEADTPDNFQSRRPNTSFCFLDIRSPGLGDTAMYLCATGIKQGTYNEQFFGPGTRLTVL.

This chain connects TRBV5-1 to TRBJ2-1; D might be TRBD1 or TRBD2, each matching 5 bases. V lost 0 bases and J lost 4, with 11 bases in between. Germline assignment: CDR1 SGHRS and CDR2 YFSETQ. There are 15 residues in the CDR3. The CDR3, as DNA: TGCGCCAGCAGCTTGGTTGGGACGGAATACAATGAGCAGTTCTTC. Its translation is CASSLVGTEYNEQFF. The full variable domain, with the rest looked up from reference TRBV5-1 and TRBJ2-1, is KAGVTQTPRYLIKTRGQQVTLSCSPISGHRSVSWYQQTPGQGLQFLFEYFSETQRNKGNFPGRFSGRQFSNSRSEMNVSTLELGDSALYLCASSLVGTEYNEQFFGPGTRLTVL.

This clone was observed a handful of times. The chain uses TRBV5-4 and TRBJ2-1, with D perhaps given as TRBD1 or TRBD2 (6 bases each). Germline CDR1 SGHNT, CDR2 YYREEE (reference sequence). The CDR3 runs 17 residues. Trimming removed 4 bases from V and 0 bases from J, with 17 bases in between. CDR3 amino acids: CASSPGGTTSSYNEQFF. The CDR3 nucleotides are TGTGCCAGCAGCCCCGGCGGGACAACGAGCTCCTACAATGAGCAGTTCTTC.

The V call is TRBV6-1, the J call TRBJ2-1, with D possibly TRBD2 on 6 matching bases. The V end was cut by 3 bases, the J end by 7 bases, with 19 bases between. Germline lookup yields CDR1 MNHNS and CDR2 SASEGT. The CDR3 is 16 residues long. The CDR3 spells CASSEAGSRFGNEQFF. For the CDR3, the DNA is TGTGCCAGCAGTGAGGCCGGGAGTCGATTTGGTAATGAGCAGTTCTTC.

The rearrangement links TRBV19 to TRBJ1-1, with 9 bases lining up with TRBD1. CDR1 and CDR2 (germline): LNHDA, SQIVND (reference sequence). The CDR3 is 14 amino acids. V gave up 7 bases and J gave up 4 bases; unmatched junction bases: 7. CDR3 residues: CASTVTGGFTEAFF. The CDR3 DNA follows: TGTGCCAGTACCGTCACAGGGGGCTTCACTGAAGCTTTCTTT.

V usage is TRBV5-1 and J usage is TRBJ2-7, with D hard to call. CDR3 length equals 13 residues. V lost 2 bases to trimming and J lost 2 bases, with 8 bases between them. The germline gives CDR1 SGHRS, CDR2 YFSETQ. CDR3 DNA sequence: TGCGCCAGCAGCTTCTTGGACGCCTACGAGCAGTACTTC. Translated: CASSFLDAYEQYF. Drawing the rest from reference TRBV5-1 and TRBJ2-7, the complete variable domain is KAGVTQTPRYLIKTRGQQVTLSCSPISGHRSVSWYQQTPGQGLQFLFEYFSETQRNKGNFPGRFSGRQFSNSRSEMNVSTLELGDSALYLCASSFLDAYEQYFGPGTRLTVT.

The DNA for the CDR3 is TGTGCCAGCATGGAGGGGGATGGCAATGAGCAGTTCTTC. Amino acid sequence: CASMEGDGNEQFF. The chain uses TRBV28 and TRBJ2-1, with D perhaps given as TRBD1 or TRBD2 (6 bases each). V dropped 7 bases and J dropped 6 bases, with 13 bases sitting between them. Germline V gives CDR1 MDHEN, CDR2 SYDVKM. The CDR3 is made up of 13 amino acids. Full variable domain (remainder filled in from reference TRBV28 and TRBJ2-1): DVKVTQSSRYLVKRTGEKVFLECVQDMDHENMFWYRQDPGLGLRLIYFSYDVKMKEKGDIPEGYSVSREKKERFSLILESASTNQTSMYLCASMEGDGNEQFFGPGTRLTVL.

This clone showed up just a few times. This chain links TRBV5-1 with TRBJ2-3; D is unclear. There are 11 residues in the CDR3. Germline CDR1 and CDR2: SGHRS and YFSETQ. V was shortened by 9 bases and J by 5 bases, with 10 bases between the two germline ends. CDR3 loop: CANRTGDTQYF. CDR3 nucleotide sequence: TGCGCCAACAGAACGGGAGATACGCAGTATTTT.

The V call is TRBV7-9, the J call TRBJ1-1, with 9 bases that match TRBD1. The V segment lost 3 bases and the J segment 0 bases; nucleotides outside the gene matches: 11. The germline V gene has CDR1 SEHNR and CDR2 FQNEAQ (reference sequence). The CDR3 extends over 18 amino acids. The CDR3 nucleotides are TGTGCCAGCAGCTTTCGAACCTTGGGACAGGGATTGAACACTGAAGCTTTCTTT. It is translated as CASSFRTLGQGLNTEAFF.

The V call is TRBV2, the J call TRBJ2-7; tentative D call: TRBD2 (7 bases). Trimming pared 6 bases from V and 4 bases from J, leaving 16 bases between. The CDR3 length is 14 residues. Germline V gene sequence: CDR1 SNHLY, CDR2 FYNNEI. The CDR3 loop is CASRVRGGVYEQYF. Here the CDR3 DNA reads TGTGCCAGCAGGGTGAGGGGGGGAGTATACGAGCAGTACTTC.

This chain connects TRBV15 to TRBJ2-7; 9 nucleotides match TRBD1. CDR3 size: 15 residues. J was trimmed by 2 bases and V by 1 base; bases with no gene match: 3. CDR1 is LNHNV, CDR2 YYDKDF, per germline (reference sequence). The CDR3 DNA sequence: TGTGCCACCAGCAGAGGGGGACAGGGAGCCTACGAGCAGTACTTC. Amino acids: CATSRGGQGAYEQYF.

V usage is TRBV5-1 and J usage is TRBJ1-4; no clear D. The V end lost 2 bases, the J end lost 6 bases, and 8 bases lay between the germline ends. The CDR3 contains 13 residues. CDR1 and CDR2 (germline): SGHRS, YFSETQ. CDR3 sequence: CASSLGTDEKLFF. The DNA of the CDR3 is TGCGCCAGCAGCTTAGGCACCGATGAAAAACTGTTTTTT.